The rows below give T cell receptor beta chains drawn from one sample of a study of blood T cells in healthy people across ages. Each CDR3 protein gets one entry after TCRdb re-called the 5' RACE reads with MiXCR. The table includes hundreds of thousands of distinct CDR3 sequences, 32% detected once. Material: blood. The receptors were gathered from a woman aged 80 or over in good health. The CDR3 runs from the conserved cysteine through the conserved F or W. Each record gives: CDR3 DNA, CDR3 protein, clone size, J gene, D gene, V gene. D genes are given only for firm matches. The listing skips clone size in some rows; elsewhere it reads once, few, many or a size class.

TGTGCCAGCAGCCTCGGGCCGTTCGCGAACACCGGGGAGCTGTTTTTT	CASSLGPFANTGELFF	NA	TRBJ2-2	NA	TRBV9
TGTGCCAGCAGTCCCCTCGGGAGCTCTGGAAACACCATATATTTT	CASSPLGSSGNTIYF	NA	TRBJ1-3	NA	TRBV27
TGTGCCAGCAGCTCACCCGGGACAGGGATTAACACTGAAGCTTTCTTT	CASSSPGTGINTEAFF	many	TRBJ1-1	TRBD1	TRBV7-2
TGCGCCAGCAGCCTGGACTCCTGGACCTACGAGCAGTACTTC	CASSLDSWTYEQYF	many	TRBJ2-7	NA	TRBV5-1
TGTGCCAGCAGTCACAGAGGGGGTGCCAATCAGCCCCAGCATTTT	CASSHRGGANQPQHF	many	TRBJ1-5	NA	TRBV12-3/TRBV12-4
TGTGCCAGCAGTACCACCGGACGGAGGTTGCGCTACACCTTC	CASSTTGRRLRYTF	NA	TRBJ1-2	NA	TRBV6-5
TGCAGCGTTGCCGGGACAGGTCCCTCTGGGGCCAACGTCCTGACTTTC	CSVAGTGPSGANVLTF	NA	TRBJ2-6	TRBD1	TRBV29-1
TGTGCCAGCAGGGGGTACCCCCAAGAGACCCAGTACTTC	CASRGYPQETQYF	many	TRBJ2-5	NA	TRBV6-2/TRBV6-3
TGTGCCAGCAGCCAAGATCGGGGGAGGAACACTGAAGCTTTCTTT	CASSQDRGRNTEAFF	NA	TRBJ1-1	NA	TRBV4-2
TGTGCCAGCTCACCAACGGGACAGGGGATTTTAGAGCAGTACTTC	CASSPTGQGILEQYF	many	TRBJ2-7	TRBD1	TRBV18
TGTGCCAGCAGTTCCCTTGTGTACAGGGTCGATGAAGCTTTCTTT	CASSSLVYRVDEAFF	many	TRBJ1-1	NA	TRBV6-5
TGCAGTGCTGATTTCCCCAGGGGATTCTCCTACGAGCAGTACTTC	CSADFPRGFSYEQYF	many	TRBJ2-7	NA	TRBV20-1
TGCAGTGCCCGAGGGGACAGGGTGAACATTCAGTACTTC	CSARGDRVNIQYF	many	TRBJ2-4	TRBD1	TRBV20-1
TGTGCCAGTAGCGGGGGGAGCACAGATACGCAGTATTTT	CASSGGSTDTQYF	many	TRBJ2-3	TRBD2	TRBV27
TGTGCCATCTCCCGGGACAGGTGCAATGAGCAGTTCTTC	CAISRDRCNEQFF	few	TRBJ2-1	TRBD1	TRBV6-1
TGCAGCATACGGGGGCCCGGGGAGCAGTACTTC	CSIRGPGEQYF	NA	TRBJ2-5	NA	TRBV29-1
TGCGCCAGCAGCTTGGGCCCAAGCAGGAGGGACGCTGAAGCTTTCTTT	CASSLGPSRRDAEAFF	NA	TRBJ1-1	NA	TRBV5-1
TGTGCCAGCAGCCGGGACAGACCTAACTATGGCTACACCTTC	CASSRDRPNYGYTF	many	TRBJ1-2	TRBD1	TRBV6-5
TGTGCCAGCAGCCCGGACAGGGTGTATAATTCACCCCTCCACTTT	CASSPDRVYNSPLHF	few	TRBJ1-6	TRBD1	TRBV11-2
TGTGCCACCAGCGGGCGGATGACGGGACTAGTTTCGGAGCAGTACTTC	CATSGRMTGLVSEQYF	NA	TRBJ2-7	TRBD2	TRBV15
TGCGCCAGCAGCCAAGATAGCCCAGCGGGAATGCAAGAGACCCAGTACTTC	CASSQDSPAGMQETQYF	NA	TRBJ2-5	TRBD2	TRBV4-1
TGCAGTGCAAAGAGGTCGGGCAAATACGAGCAGTACTTC	CSAKRSGKYEQYF	few	TRBJ2-7	NA	TRBV20-1
TGTGCCGCACAGGGTCCGGAGACCCAGTACTTC	CAAQGPETQYF	many	TRBJ2-5	NA	TRBV28
TGTGCCAGCAGTTCTAGCGGACCCCAAGAGACCCAGTACTTC	CASSSSGPQETQYF	many	TRBJ2-5	TRBD2	TRBV2
TGTGCCAGCAGCTCGAGTTCAGGGGGAGGGGAAAAACTGTTTTTT	CASSSSSGGGEKLFF	once	TRBJ1-4	TRBD1	TRBV13
TGCGCCAGCAGCCCTGGACAGCTCAGCTCCTACGAGCAGTACTTC	CASSPGQLSSYEQYF	many	TRBJ2-7	NA	TRBV5-1
TGTGCCAGCAGTTACTCAGGGGGGACCAATCAGCCCCAGCATTTC	CASSYSGGTNQPQHF	NA	TRBJ1-5	NA	TRBV6-6
TGTGCCAGCTCACCATTGGTTGCAACTAATGAAAAACTGTTTTTT	CASSPLVATNEKLFF	NA	TRBJ1-4	NA	TRBV18
TGTGCCAGCAGTCCTAGCCGGGACAGGGGTAATTCACCCCTCCACTTT	CASSPSRDRGNSPLHF	many	TRBJ1-6	TRBD1	TRBV12-3/TRBV12-4
TGTGCCAGCAGTGAGACTAGCGGGGTGCCCGGGTGGCAGTTCTTC	CASSETSGVPGWQFF	many	TRBJ2-1	TRBD2	TRBV2
TGTGCCACCAGCGGTAGGGCAGACTATGGCTACACCTTC	CATSGRADYGYTF	many	TRBJ1-2	NA	TRBV24-1
TGTGCCAGCAGTTATCTTAAGGGGGGGCGCGTCAATGAGCAGTTCTTC	CASSYLKGGRVNEQFF	many	TRBJ2-1	NA	TRBV27
TGCGCCAGCAGCTTGGGCCGGGGACTTAAGGACGAGCAGTACTTC	CASSLGRGLKDEQYF	NA	TRBJ2-7	NA	TRBV5-1
TGTGCCAGCAGGGACAGACCCAGGAACACCGGGGAGCTGTTTTTT	CASRDRPRNTGELFF	many	TRBJ2-2	NA	TRBV7-2
TGTGCCAGCAGCTCTACGTTTCTCTCGGAGCAGTACTTC	CASSSTFLSEQYF	many	TRBJ2-7	NA	TRBV14
TGCAGTGGAAACTTCAAAAGGGGCGAAAAACTGTTTTTT	CSGNFKRGEKLFF	NA	TRBJ1-4	NA	TRBV20-1
TGTGCCAGCAGTGATTTAAACAGGGGAGGCAATCAGCCCCAGCATTTT	CASSDLNRGGNQPQHF	NA	TRBJ1-5	TRBD1	TRBV6-1
TGTGCCAGCTGGGGCACGGGGGTTCAGCAAGAGACCCAGTTCTTC	CASWGTGVQQETQFF	NA	TRBJ2-1	NA	TRBV2
TGTGCCACCAGCAGAGTATCGGGGCCTAATGAAAAACGGTTTTTT	CATSRVSGPNEKRFF	many	TRBJ1-4	NA	TRBV15
TGCAGCGTGAGCCAAGGAGGGGCCGGCTACACCTTC	CSVSQGGAGYTF	NA	TRBJ1-2	NA	TRBV29-1
TGTGCCAGCAGTGACCCCCGGGCAGGGGTTAACTATGGCTACACCTTC	CASSDPRAGVNYGYTF	few	TRBJ1-2	NA	TRBV6-4
TGTGCCAGCAGCCATTTGGCTGAGCAGTTCTTC	CASSHLAEQFF	many	TRBJ2-1	NA	TRBV4-2
TGTGCCAGCAGCCGCTCGGCTTCGACAGGGGGCGACGGTTCAACAGATACGCAGTATTTT	CASSRSASTGGDGSTDTQYF	NA	TRBJ2-3	TRBD1	TRBV7-9
TGTGCCACCAGCAGAACGGGACAGATGAACACTGAAGCTTTCTTT	CATSRTGQMNTEAFF	NA	TRBJ1-1	TRBD1	TRBV15
TGTGCCAGCCCACAGGACAGGGGTCAAGAGACCCAGTACTTC	CASPQDRGQETQYF	NA	TRBJ2-5	TRBD1	TRBV18
TGCGCCAGCAGCCAAGCTCGGGACGGAGGTATCTATGGCTACACCTTC	CASSQARDGGIYGYTF	many	TRBJ1-2	NA	TRBV4-3
TGTGCCAGCAGAGCTTTAGCGGGGGGCTACACCTTC	CASRALAGGYTF	many	TRBJ1-2	NA	TRBV12-3/TRBV12-4
TGTGCCAGCAGCTTAGATGGGACAGGGTCTGAGCAGTTCTTC	CASSLDGTGSEQFF	many	TRBJ2-1	TRBD1	TRBV7-9
TGTGCCGGCAGCTTACAGAGAAGCAATCAGCCCCAGCATTTT	CAGSLQRSNQPQHF	NA	TRBJ1-5	NA	TRBV7-2
TGCAGTGCATACGACGGTAGAGGGACTGAAGCTTTCTTT	CSAYDGRGTEAFF	NA	TRBJ1-1	NA	TRBV20-1
TGTGCCAGCAGCCCCAGACAGCGGGAGTCGAGCGAGCAGTTCTTC	CASSPRQRESSEQFF	NA	TRBJ2-1	TRBD2	TRBV11-2